This T cell receptor beta chain was found in a study of OX40 agonist ivuxolimab in advanced cancers. In terms of the full investigation: Ivuxolimab was an agonistic, fully human IgG2 monoclonal antibody directed against OX40 (CD134), a costimulatory receptor. Intravenous ivuxolimab was administered to patients every 2 weeks at six dose levels: 0.01, 0.1, 0.3, 1.5, 3 and 10 mg/kg. Among the approximately 50 dose-escalation patients, 19 had hepatocellular carcinoma, 15 or so melanoma, 9 renal cell carcinoma and 9 head and neck cancer. In the dose-escalation cohort, around four fifths of patients were male, and the mean age was roughly 60 years with a range of roughly 20 to 79. Patients were allowed to have had prior anti-PD-1, anti-PD-L1 or anti-CTLA-4 therapy, and 30% to 40% of the dose-escalation patients had been treated with checkpoint inhibitors. Partial responses were achieved by three dose-escalation patients, of whom one had hepatocellular carcinoma and two had cutaneous melanoma. Peripheral TCRbeta sequencing aimed to test whether ivuxolimab altered TCR sequence diversity and caused clonal T-cell expansion. The paper reports the monotherapy dose-escalation portion (N = 52 patients) of the phase I ivuxolimab trial. The paper as a whole reports these results and caveats: Clonal expansion of both CD4+ and CD8+ blood T cells was observed from baseline to week 6 at doses 0.1 to 3.0 mg/kg. Low levels of normalized T-cell clonal expansion were also seen in some patients who did not respond. Antigen specificity was not determined for the clonally expanded peripheral T cells. After ivuxolimab, CD8+ T cells had more expanded clones than CD4+ T cells on average. Partial responders in the 0.1-3.0 mg/kg groups had among the lowest normalized peripheral clonal expansion, especially among CD8+ T cells.

From its cysteine to its phenylalanine, the CDR3 spans 13 amino acids. The kept DNA is CDR3 alone, 39 bases in frame from the first base. V and J lose 8 bases and 8 bases, and a span of 15 bases separates them. CDR1 and CDR2 (MDHEN, SYDVKM) derive from the germline V gene. For sequencing of the TCRbeta CDR3 region, genomic DNA was extracted from the sorted cells. The immunoSEQ Assay was used to sequence the TCRbeta CDR3 regions. In TCRdb, the immuneACCESS table is reduced to in-frame sequences with V and J assigned. These tables do not hold every clone; where another copy was compared, an unresolved V gene accounts for under half, and the others remain unexplained. The sample has tens of thousands of clones on record, approximately 90% of them singletons. The ten top clones hold 1.3% of the sample. The trial excluded patients who had a history of autoimmune disease or were on systemic immunosuppression. Peripheral blood for TCR sequencing was collected from all dose cohorts at baseline, on cycle 4 day 1, and on cycle 7 day 1. Samples came from an open-label, multicenter, first-in-human phase I dose-escalation trial of ivuxolimab. The trial enrolled adults with locally advanced or metastatic head and neck squamous cell, hepatocellular, melanoma or renal cell carcinoma. Before TCR sequencing, CD4+ T cells and CD8+ T cells from peripheral blood were sorted into separate populations.

With respect to this clone: Its target antigen remains unknown. No base qualities exist here, and no much larger clone lies one base off it.

The sample here was CD4+ or CD8+ T cells sorted from blood, taken in a trial of the OX40 agonist ivuxolimab. This sequence was found in an adult with an advanced solid tumor such as melanoma, head and neck, liver or kidney cancer. The chain uses TRBV28 and TRBJ1-4; a tentative D match to TRBD1 spans 6 bases. The CDR3 protein: CASVQGNGEKLFF. The sequenced DNA is TGTGCCAGCGTGCAGGGGAACGGCGAAAAACTGTTTTTT.